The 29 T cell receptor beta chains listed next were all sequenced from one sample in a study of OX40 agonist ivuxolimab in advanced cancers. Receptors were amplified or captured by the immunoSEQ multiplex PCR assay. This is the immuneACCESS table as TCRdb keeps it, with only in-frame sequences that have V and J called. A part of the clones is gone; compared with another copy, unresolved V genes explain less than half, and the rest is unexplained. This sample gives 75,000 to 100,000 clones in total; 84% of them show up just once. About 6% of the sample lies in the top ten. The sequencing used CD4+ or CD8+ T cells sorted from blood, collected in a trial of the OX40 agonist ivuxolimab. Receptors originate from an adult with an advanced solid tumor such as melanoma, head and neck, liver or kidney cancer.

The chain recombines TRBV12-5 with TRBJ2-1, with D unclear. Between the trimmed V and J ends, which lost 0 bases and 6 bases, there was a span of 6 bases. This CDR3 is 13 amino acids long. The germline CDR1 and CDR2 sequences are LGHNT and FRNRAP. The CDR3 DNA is TGTGCTAGTGGTTTGGTCCTGACCAATGAGCAGTTCTTC. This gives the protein CASGLVLTNEQFF.

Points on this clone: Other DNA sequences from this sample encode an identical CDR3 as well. CDR3 residues: CASSLEGNTEAFF. The CDR3 coding sequence is TGCGCCAGCAGCTTGGAGGGGAACACTGAAGCTTTCTTT. The chain is built from TRBV5-1 and TRBJ1-1; unclear D gene. Germline loops: CDR1 SGHRS, CDR2 YFSETQ. With 0 bases removed from V and 1 base from J, the gap between germline ends came to 4 bases. The CDR3 has 13 amino acids.

The CDR3 sequence is CASSPGQGGFNYGYTF. CDR3 DNA: TGCGCCAGCAGCCCGGGACAGGGAGGATTTAACTATGGCTACACCTTC. The chain is built from TRBV5-1 and TRBJ1-2, with TRBD1 identical over 9 bases. V gave up 4 bases and J gave up 1 base; unmatched junction bases: 8. The CDR3 contains 16 residues. Germline CDR1 SGHRS, CDR2 YFSETQ.

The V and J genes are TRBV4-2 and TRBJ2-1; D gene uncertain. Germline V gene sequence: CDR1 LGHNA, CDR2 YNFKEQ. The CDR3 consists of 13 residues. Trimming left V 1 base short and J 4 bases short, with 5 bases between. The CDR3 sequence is CASSQAGYNEQFF. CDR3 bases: TGTGCCAGCAGCCAAGCCGGGTACAATGAGCAGTTCTTC.

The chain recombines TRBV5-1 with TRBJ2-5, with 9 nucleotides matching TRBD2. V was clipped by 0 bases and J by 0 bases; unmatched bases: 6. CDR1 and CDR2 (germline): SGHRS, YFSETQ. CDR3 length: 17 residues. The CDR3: CASSLAPSGINQETQYF. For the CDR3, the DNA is TGCGCCAGCAGCTTGGCCCCTAGCGGGATCAACCAAGAGACCCAGTACTTC.

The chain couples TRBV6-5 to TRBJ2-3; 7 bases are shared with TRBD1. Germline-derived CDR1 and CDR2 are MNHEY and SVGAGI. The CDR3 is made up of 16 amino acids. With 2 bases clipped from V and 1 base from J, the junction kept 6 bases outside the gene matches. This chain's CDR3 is CASSYGATGRTDTQYF. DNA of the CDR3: TGTGCCAGCAGTTACGGGGCGACAGGGCGCACAGATACGCAGTATTTT.

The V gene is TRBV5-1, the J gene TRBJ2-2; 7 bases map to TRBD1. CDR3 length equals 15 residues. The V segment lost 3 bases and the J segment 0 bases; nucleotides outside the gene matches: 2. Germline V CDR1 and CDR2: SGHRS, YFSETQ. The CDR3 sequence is CASSWDSANTGELFF. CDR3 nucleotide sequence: TGCGCCAGCAGCTGGGACAGCGCGAACACCGGGGAGCTGTTTTTT.

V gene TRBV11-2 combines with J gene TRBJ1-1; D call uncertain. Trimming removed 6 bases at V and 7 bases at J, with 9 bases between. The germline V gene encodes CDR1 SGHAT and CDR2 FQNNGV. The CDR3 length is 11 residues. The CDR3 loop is CASSQSVEAFF. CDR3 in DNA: TGTGCCAGCAGTCAGTCCGTTGAAGCTTTCTTT.

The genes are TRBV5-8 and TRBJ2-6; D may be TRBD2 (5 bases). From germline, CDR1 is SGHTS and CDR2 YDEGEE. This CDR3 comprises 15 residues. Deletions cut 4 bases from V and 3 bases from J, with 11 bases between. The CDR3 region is CASSEWGDGANVLTF. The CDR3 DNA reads TGTGCCAGCAGCGAATGGGGAGATGGGGCCAACGTCCTGACTTTC.

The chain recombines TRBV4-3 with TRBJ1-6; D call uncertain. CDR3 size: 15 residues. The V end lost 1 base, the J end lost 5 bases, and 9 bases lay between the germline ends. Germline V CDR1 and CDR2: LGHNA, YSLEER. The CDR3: CASSQGTRNNSPLHF. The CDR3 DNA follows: TGCGCCAGCAGCCAAGGAACACGGAATAATTCACCCCTCCACTTT.

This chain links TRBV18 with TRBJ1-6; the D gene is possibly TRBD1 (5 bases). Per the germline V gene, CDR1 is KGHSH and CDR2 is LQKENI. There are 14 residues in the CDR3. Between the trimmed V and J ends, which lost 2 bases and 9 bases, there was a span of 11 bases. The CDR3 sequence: CASSPGQGASPLHF. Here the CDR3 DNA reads TGTGCCAGCTCACCAGGGCAGGGAGCTTCACCCCTCCACTTT. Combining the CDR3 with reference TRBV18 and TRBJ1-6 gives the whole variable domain NAGVMQNPRHLVRRRGQEARLRCSPMKGHSHVYWYRQLPEEGLKFMVYLQKENIIDESGMPKERFSAEFPKEGPSILRIQQVVRGDSAAYFCASSPGQGASPLHFGNGTRLTVT.

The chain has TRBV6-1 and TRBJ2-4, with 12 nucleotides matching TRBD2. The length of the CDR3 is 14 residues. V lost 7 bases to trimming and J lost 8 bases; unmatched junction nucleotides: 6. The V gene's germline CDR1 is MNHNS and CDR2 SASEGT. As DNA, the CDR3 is TGTGCCAGCAACCTAGCGGGGGGGCGGGACATTCAGTACTTC. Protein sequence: CASNLAGGRDIQYF.

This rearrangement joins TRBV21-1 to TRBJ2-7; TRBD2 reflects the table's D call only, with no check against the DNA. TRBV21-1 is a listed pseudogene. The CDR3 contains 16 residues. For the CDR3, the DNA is TGTGCCAGCAGCAAACCCCCCCGCGCCAAACCCTACGAGCAGTACTTC. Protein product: CASSKPPRAKPYEQYF.

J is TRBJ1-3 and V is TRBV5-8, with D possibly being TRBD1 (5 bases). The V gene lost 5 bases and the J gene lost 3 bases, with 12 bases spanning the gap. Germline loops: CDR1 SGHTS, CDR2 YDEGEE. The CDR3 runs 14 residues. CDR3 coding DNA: TGTGCCAGCAGTTACGACAGAGGTGGAAACACCATATATTTT. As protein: CASSYDRGGNTIYF.

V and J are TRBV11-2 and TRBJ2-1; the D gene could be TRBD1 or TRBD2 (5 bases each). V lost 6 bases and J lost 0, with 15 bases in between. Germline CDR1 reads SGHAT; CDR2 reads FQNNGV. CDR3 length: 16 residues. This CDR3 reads CASSGRGLSSYNEQFF. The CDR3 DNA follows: TGTGCCAGCAGTGGTCGGGGCTTAAGCTCCTACAATGAGCAGTTCTTC. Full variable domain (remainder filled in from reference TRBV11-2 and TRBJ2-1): EAGVAQSPRYKIIEKRQSVAFWCNPISGHATLYWYQQILGQGPKLLIQFQNNGVVDDSQLPKDRFSAERLKGVDSTLKIQPAKLEDSAVYLCASSGRGLSSYNEQFFGPGTRLTVL.

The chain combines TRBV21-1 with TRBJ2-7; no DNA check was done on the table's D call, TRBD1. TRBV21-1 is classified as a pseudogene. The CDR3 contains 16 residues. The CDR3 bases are TGTGCCAGCAGCCACCGGGGCGGGACAGGGGAGTACGAGCAGTACTTC. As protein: CASSHRGGTGEYEQYF.

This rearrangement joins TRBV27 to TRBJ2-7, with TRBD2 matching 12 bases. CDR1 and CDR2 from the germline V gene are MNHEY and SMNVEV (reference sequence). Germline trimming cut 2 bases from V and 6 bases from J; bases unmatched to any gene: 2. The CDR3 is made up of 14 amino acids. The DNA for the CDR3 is TGTGCCAGCAGTTTACTAGCGGGAGGGGTCGAGCAGTACTTC. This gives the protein CASSLLAGGVEQYF.

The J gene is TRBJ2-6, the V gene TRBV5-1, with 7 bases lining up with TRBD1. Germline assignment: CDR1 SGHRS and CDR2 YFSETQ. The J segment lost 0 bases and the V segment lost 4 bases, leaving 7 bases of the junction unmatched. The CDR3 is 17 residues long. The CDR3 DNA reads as TGCGCCAGCAGCCCTGGACAGGCGTTCTCTGGGGCCAACGTCCTGACTTTC. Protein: CASSPGQAFSGANVLTF.

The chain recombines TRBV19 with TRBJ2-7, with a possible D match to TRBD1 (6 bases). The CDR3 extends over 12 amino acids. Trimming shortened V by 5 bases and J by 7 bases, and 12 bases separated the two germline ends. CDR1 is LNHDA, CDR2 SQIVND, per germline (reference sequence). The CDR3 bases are TGTGCCAGTAGTCCTTACCAGGGGGAGCAGTACTTC. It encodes CASSPYQGEQYF.

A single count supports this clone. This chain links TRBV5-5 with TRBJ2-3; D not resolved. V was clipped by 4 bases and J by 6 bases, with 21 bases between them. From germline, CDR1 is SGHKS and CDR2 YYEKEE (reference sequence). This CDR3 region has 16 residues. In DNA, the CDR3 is TGTGCCAGCAGCATCCGATTCCAAGACCTTGTGGATACGCAGTATTTT. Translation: CASSIRFQDLVDTQYF.

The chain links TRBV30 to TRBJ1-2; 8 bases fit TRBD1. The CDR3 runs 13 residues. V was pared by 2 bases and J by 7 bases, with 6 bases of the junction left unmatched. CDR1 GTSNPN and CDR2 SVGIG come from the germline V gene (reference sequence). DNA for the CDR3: TGTGCCTGGAGTTTGGACAGGGCAGGTGGCTACACCTTC. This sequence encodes CAWSLDRAGGYTF. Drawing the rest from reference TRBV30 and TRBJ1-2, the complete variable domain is SQTIHQWPATLVQPVGSPLSLECTVEGTSNPNLYWYRQAAGRGLQLLFYSVGIGQISSEVPQNLSASRPQDRQFILSSKKLLLSDSGFYLCAWSLDRAGGYTFGSGTRLTVV.

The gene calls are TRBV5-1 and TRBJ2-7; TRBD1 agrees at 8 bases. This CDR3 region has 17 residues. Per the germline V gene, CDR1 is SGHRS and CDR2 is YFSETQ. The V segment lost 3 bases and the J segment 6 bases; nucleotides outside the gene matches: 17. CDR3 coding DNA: TGCGCCAGCAGCTCAGGACAGGGTGTCGCACCTTCCCGCGAGCAGTACTTC. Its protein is CASSSGQGVAPSREQYF.

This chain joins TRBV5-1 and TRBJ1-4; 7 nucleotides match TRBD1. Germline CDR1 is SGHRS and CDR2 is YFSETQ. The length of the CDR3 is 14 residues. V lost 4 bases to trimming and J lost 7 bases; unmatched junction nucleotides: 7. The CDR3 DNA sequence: TGCGCCAGCAGCGCCGGGACAGTGGGTGAAAAACTGTTTTTT. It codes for CASSAGTVGEKLFF.

The CDR3, as DNA: TGTGCCAGCTCAAAGGGGGCAACTAATGAAAAACTGTTTTTT. This gives the protein CASSKGATNEKLFF. J is TRBJ1-4 and V is TRBV18; possible D gene TRBD1, 6 bases. The CDR3 covers 14 residues. Germline lookup yields CDR1 KGHSH and CDR2 LQKENI. V shed 5 bases and J shed 0 bases, with 7 bases lying between them.

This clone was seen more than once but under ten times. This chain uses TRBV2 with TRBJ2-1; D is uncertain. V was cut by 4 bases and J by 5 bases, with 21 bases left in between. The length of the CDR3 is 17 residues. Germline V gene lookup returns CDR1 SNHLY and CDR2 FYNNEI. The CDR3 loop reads CASSVLSKGPGHNEQFF. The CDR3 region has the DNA TGTGCCAGCAGTGTTTTAAGTAAGGGCCCCGGGCACAATGAGCAGTTCTTC.

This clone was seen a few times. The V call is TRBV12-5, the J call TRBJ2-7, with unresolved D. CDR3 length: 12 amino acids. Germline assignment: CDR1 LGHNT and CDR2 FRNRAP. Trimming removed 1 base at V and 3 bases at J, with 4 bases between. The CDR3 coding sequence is TGTGCTAGTGGTTTGGACAGCTACGAGCAGTACTTC. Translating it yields CASGLDSYEQYF.

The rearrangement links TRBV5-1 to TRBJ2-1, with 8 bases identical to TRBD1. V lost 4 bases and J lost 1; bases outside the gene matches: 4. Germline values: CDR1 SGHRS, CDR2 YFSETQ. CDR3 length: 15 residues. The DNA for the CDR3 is TGCGCCAGCAGCGGCGGACAGGGATCCTACAATGAGCAGTTCTTC. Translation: CASSGGQGSYNEQFF. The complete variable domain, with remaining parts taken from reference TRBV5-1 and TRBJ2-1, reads KAGVTQTPRYLIKTRGQQVTLSCSPISGHRSVSWYQQTPGQGLQFLFEYFSETQRNKGNFPGRFSGRQFSNSRSEMNVSTLELGDSALYLCASSGGQGSYNEQFFGPGTRLTVL.

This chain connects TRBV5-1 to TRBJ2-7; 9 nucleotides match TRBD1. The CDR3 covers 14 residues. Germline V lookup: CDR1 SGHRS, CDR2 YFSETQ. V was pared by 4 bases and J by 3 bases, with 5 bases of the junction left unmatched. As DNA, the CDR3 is TGCGCCAGCAGCCCCCGGACAGGGGACTACGAGCAGTACTTC. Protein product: CASSPRTGDYEQYF.

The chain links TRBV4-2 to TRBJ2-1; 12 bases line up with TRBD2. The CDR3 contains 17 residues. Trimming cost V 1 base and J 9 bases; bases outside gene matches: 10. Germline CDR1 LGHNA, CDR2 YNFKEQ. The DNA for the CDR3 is TGTGCCAGCAGCCAAGTTCCTCTAGCGGGAGGGCCGCTTGAGCAGTTCTTC. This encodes CASSQVPLAGGPLEQFF.